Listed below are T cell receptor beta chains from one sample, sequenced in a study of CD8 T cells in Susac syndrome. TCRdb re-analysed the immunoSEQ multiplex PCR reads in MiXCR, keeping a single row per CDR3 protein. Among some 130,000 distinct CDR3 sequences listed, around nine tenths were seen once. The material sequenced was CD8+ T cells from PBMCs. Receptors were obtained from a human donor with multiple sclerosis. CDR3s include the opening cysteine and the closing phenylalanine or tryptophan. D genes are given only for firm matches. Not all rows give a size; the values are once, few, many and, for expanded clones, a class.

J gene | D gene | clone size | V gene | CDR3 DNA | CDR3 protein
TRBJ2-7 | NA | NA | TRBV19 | TGTGCCAGTAGCCGGGTAATACAGGGCTCCTACGAGCAGTACTTC | CASSRVIQGSYEQYF
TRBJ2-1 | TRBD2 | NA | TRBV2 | TGTGCCAGTGACAGCGGGATGGAGTACAATGAGCAGTTCTTC | CASDSGMEYNEQFF
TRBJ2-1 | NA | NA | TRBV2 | TGTGCCAGCAGTGGTCGGGGTTCCTCCTACAATGAGCAGTTCTTC | CASSGRGSSYNEQFF
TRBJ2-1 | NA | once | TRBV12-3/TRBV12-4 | TGTGCCAGCAGTTTCCCTCGGAATGAGCAGTTCTTC | CASSFPRNEQFF
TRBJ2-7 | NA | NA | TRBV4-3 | TGCGCCAGCAGCCAAGCGCCAGGGCTCTACGAGCAGTACTTC | CASSQAPGLYEQYF
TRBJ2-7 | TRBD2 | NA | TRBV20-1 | TGCAGTGCTGAAAACACTAGCGGGAGGATCTACGAGCAGTACTTC | CSAENTSGRIYEQYF
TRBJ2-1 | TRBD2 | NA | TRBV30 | TGTGCCTGGAGCCGGACTAGTTATGAGCAGTTCTTC | CAWSRTSYEQFF
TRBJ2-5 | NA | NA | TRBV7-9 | TGTGCCAGCAGCTGGGAAGAGACCCAGTACTTC | CASSWEETQYF
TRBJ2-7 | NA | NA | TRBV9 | TGTGCCAGCAGCGTAGCTGTGGGGAACTACGAGCAGTACTTC | CASSVAVGNYEQYF
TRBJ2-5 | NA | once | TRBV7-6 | TGTGCCAGCAGCCCCGAAGGAGAGACCCAGTACTTC | CASSPEGETQYF
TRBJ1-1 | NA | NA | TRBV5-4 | TGTGCCAGCAGCTTAAGGGGAGGAAACACTGAAGTTTTCTTT | CASSLRGGNTEVFF
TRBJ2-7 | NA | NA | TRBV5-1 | TGCGCCAGCACCCCCCGCGACTCCTACGAGCAGTACTTC | CASTPRDSYEQYF
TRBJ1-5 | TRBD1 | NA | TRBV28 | TGTGCCAGCCTCCCGCTGGGACAGTACAATCAGCCCCAGCATTTT | CASLPLGQYNQPQHF
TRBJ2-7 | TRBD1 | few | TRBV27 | TGTGCCAGCAGTTCGACAGGGAACGAGCAGTACTTC | CASSSTGNEQYF
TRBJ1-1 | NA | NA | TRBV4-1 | TGCGCCAGCAGCCAAGTAAGCCAGGGATTGAACACTGAAGCTTTCTTT | CASSQVSQGLNTEAFF
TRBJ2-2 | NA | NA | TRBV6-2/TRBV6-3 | TGTGCCAGCACTGGGGGGGCAACTCCGAACACCGGGGAGCTGTTTTTT | CASTGGATPNTGELFF